What follows are 29 T cell receptor beta chains derived from one specimen sequenced in a study of control samples from healthy donors and cancer patients. Measured with immunoSEQ multiplex PCR; TCRdb has only the in-frame clones, and not every one. The repertoire holds tens of thousands of clones, with about 88% as singletons. Material for sequencing was blood. The source is a woman aged 50 to 60 in good health.

This chain joins TRBV2 and TRBJ1-2, with D tentatively TRBD1 (5 bases). Trimming left V 2 bases short and J 3 bases short, with 13 bases between. Germline CDR1 SNHLY, CDR2 FYNNEI. The CDR3 is made up of 15 amino acids. CDR3 DNA sequence: TGTGCCAGCAGTGAATCCAGGGCCTTAGACTATGGCTACACCTTC. Residues: CASSESRALDYGYTF.

The rearrangement joins TRBV7-9 to TRBJ2-2; 7 nucleotides align to TRBD2. Germline CDR1 SEHNR, CDR2 FQNEAQ (reference sequence). The CDR3 is made up of 15 amino acids. The ends lost 6 bases at V and 5 bases at J; junction bases unmatched: 9. CDR3 sequence: CASRFRGDETGELFF. CDR3 coding DNA: TGTGCCAGCAGGTTCCGGGGGGACGAAACCGGGGAGCTGTTTTTT.

The V and J genes are TRBV5-6 and TRBJ1-2; tentatively, D is TRBD1 (6 bases). Germline-derived CDR1 and CDR2 are SGHDT and YYEEEE. V lost 2 bases and J 7 bases, leaving 12 bases between the germline ends. This CDR3 is built from 13 residues. CDR3 sequence: CASSFATGLGYTF. CDR3 coding DNA: TGTGCCAGCAGCTTTGCGACAGGTCTTGGCTACACCTTC.

V gene TRBV9 combines with J gene TRBJ2-1, with 9 bases aligning to TRBD2. This CDR3 spans 16 amino acids. Germline V gene sequence: CDR1 SGDLS, CDR2 YYNGEE. Trimming cost V 2 bases and J 6 bases; bases outside gene matches: 9. As DNA, the CDR3 is TGTGCCAGCAGCGTCATTAGCGGGGGACCCGGCAATGAGCAGTTCTTC. Protein: CASSVISGGPGNEQFF.

V is TRBV9 and J is TRBJ2-2; perhaps D is TRBD1 or TRBD2 (7 bases each). This CDR3 is built from 15 residues. From germline, CDR1 is SGDLS and CDR2 YYNGEE. The V gene lost 3 bases and the J gene lost 4 bases, with 13 bases spanning the gap. This chain's CDR3 is CASSASGGATGELFF. DNA of the CDR3: TGTGCCAGCAGCGCCTCAGGGGGGGCCACCGGGGAGCTGTTTTTT.

This clone appeared once. The gene calls are TRBV2 and TRBJ1-2; 7 bases map to TRBD1. This CDR3 region has 17 residues. The ends lost 7 bases at V and 5 bases at J; junction bases unmatched: 19. The germline CDR1 and CDR2 sequences are SNHLY and FYNNEI. CDR3 residues: CASKAVWTGLLGYGYTF. CDR3 nucleotides: TGTGCCAGCAAGGCCGTTTGGACAGGATTACTTGGGTATGGCTACACCTTC. Full variable domain (rest looked up from reference TRBV2 and TRBJ1-2): EPEVTQTPSHQVTQMGQEVILRCVPISNHLYFYWYRQILGQKVEFLVSFYNNEISEKSEIFDDQFSVERPDGSNFTLKIRSTKLEDSAMYFCASKAVWTGLLGYGYTFGSGTRLTVV.

This rearrangement joins TRBV5-1 to TRBJ2-7; 10 nucleotides match TRBD1. CDR1 SGHRS and CDR2 YFSETQ come from the germline V gene. The CDR3 is 15 amino acids. V dropped 1 base and J dropped 3; count of bases not matched to a gene: 4. CDR3 residues: CASSLYGDRGYEQYF. The DNA of the CDR3 is TGCGCCAGCAGCTTGTACGGGGACAGGGGCTACGAGCAGTACTTC.

This rearrangement joins TRBV30 to TRBJ1-5, with TRBD1 as a possible D gene (5 bases). CDR1 and CDR2 (germline): GTSNPN, SVGIG (reference sequence). V was trimmed by 1 base and J by 5 bases, leaving 15 bases between them. The CDR3 has 15 residues. This chain's CDR3 is CAWSARGSLDQPQHF. The CDR3 DNA sequence: TGTGCCTGGAGTGCCCGGGGCTCTCTTGATCAGCCCCAGCATTTT. The full variable domain, completed using reference TRBV30 and TRBJ1-5, is SQTIHQWPATLVQPVGSPLSLECTVEGTSNPNLYWYRQAAGRGLQLLFYSVGIGQISSEVPQNLSASRPQDRQFILSSKKLLLSDSGFYLCAWSARGSLDQPQHFGDGTRLSIL.

The V gene is TRBV9, the J gene TRBJ1-6; D is ambiguous. The germline V and J ends were trimmed by 1 base and 6 bases, with 2 bases remaining between them. Germline V gene lookup returns CDR1 SGDLS and CDR2 YYNGEE. The CDR3 sequence is 12 residues long. CDR3 nucleotides: TGTGCCAGCAGCGTACTTAATTCACCCCTCCACTTT. As protein: CASSVLNSPLHF.

This chain links TRBV18 with TRBJ1-1; no firm D call. Trimming pared 2 bases from V and 3 bases from J, leaving 7 bases between. The germline V gene has CDR1 KGHSH and CDR2 LQKENI. The CDR3 sequence is 13 residues long. This CDR3 reads CASSPGQDTEAFF. The CDR3 DNA sequence: TGTGCCAGCTCACCAGGGCAGGACACTGAAGCTTTCTTT.

This clone was seen only a few times. V and J are TRBV6-5 and TRBJ1-2, with 9 bases identical to TRBD1. CDR1 MNHEY and CDR2 SVGAGI come from the germline V gene. V dropped 9 bases and J dropped 3; count of bases not matched to a gene: 5. This CDR3 is 13 amino acids long. Here the CDR3 reads CARGTGLDYGYTF. CDR3 nucleotide sequence: TGTGCCAGGGGGACAGGGCTAGACTATGGCTACACCTTC.

The chain joins TRBV11-2 to TRBJ2-7; 8 bases are a match to TRBD2. The CDR3 loop spans 15 amino acids. V was clipped by 1 base and J by 4 bases; unmatched bases: 6. Germline CDR1 is SGHAT and CDR2 is FQNNGV. CDR3 sequence: CASSLVTSGSYEQYF. CDR3 in DNA: TGTGCCAGCAGCTTAGTTACTAGCGGATCATACGAGCAGTACTTC.

The chain couples TRBV30 to TRBJ1-1, with 7 bases aligning to TRBD1. The CDR3 is made up of 11 amino acids. The V segment lost 5 bases and the J segment 10 bases; nucleotides outside the gene matches: 7. Germline values: CDR1 GTSNPN, CDR2 SVGIG (reference sequence). For the CDR3, the DNA is TGTGCCTGGGCGACAGGGTTCGCAGCTTTCTTT. Protein sequence: CAWATGFAAFF.

This chain connects TRBV19 to TRBJ1-1; D unresolved. Trimming removed 6 bases from V and 0 bases from J, with 11 bases in between. The CDR3 is 14 residues long. In germline, CDR1 is LNHDA, CDR2 SQIVND (reference sequence). The CDR3, as DNA: TGTGCCAGTAGCCCGAGACGGTTGAACACTGAAGCTTTCTTT. It encodes CASSPRRLNTEAFF.

This clone has only one observation. The rearrangement joins TRBV2 to TRBJ1-1; D is ambiguous. Trimming pared 10 bases from V and 0 bases from J, leaving 12 bases between. Germline values: CDR1 SNHLY, CDR2 FYNNEI. The CDR3 consists of 13 residues. The CDR3 DNA is TGTGCCACTAGGGAGGTTTTGAACACTGAAGCTTTCTTT. Translation gives CATREVLNTEAFF.

The rearrangement links TRBV6-6 to TRBJ1-4; D possibly corresponds to TRBD1 (5 bases). Between the trimmed V and J ends, which lost 2 bases and 7 bases, there was a span of 14 bases. CDR1 MNHNY and CDR2 SVGAGI come from the germline V gene (reference sequence). The CDR3 runs 15 residues. As DNA, the CDR3 is TGTGCCAGCAGTTACGGGCAGGGACGGGGTGAAAAACTGTTTTTT. Translation gives CASSYGQGRGEKLFF.

The CDR3 region has the DNA TGTGCCAGCAGCTTTGGGCAGAACCACTACGAGCAGTACTTC. This sequence encodes CASSFGQNHYEQYF. The chain carries TRBV7-9 and TRBJ2-7; D is ambiguous. Trimming took off 3 bases at V and 3 bases at J, with 12 bases between the two ends. The CDR3 runs to 14 residues. Per the germline V gene, CDR1 is SEHNR and CDR2 is FQNEAQ (reference sequence).

The rearrangement joins TRBV6-6 to TRBJ2-7; a weak D match, TRBD1 (6 bases). CDR1 MNHNY and CDR2 SVGAGI come from the germline V gene (reference sequence). The length of the CDR3 is 14 residues. The germline V and J ends were trimmed by 7 bases and 4 bases, with 17 bases remaining between them. CDR3 protein: CASTLSDSDYEQYF. DNA for the CDR3: TGTGCCAGCACCCTATCGGACAGCGATTACGAGCAGTACTTC.

This clone has only one observation. The V gene is TRBV10-2, the J gene TRBJ2-5, with 8 positions matching TRBD2. CDR1 and CDR2 (germline): WSHSY, SAAADI. V shed 8 bases and J 5 bases; nucleotides not matched to a gene: 10. CDR3 length: 14 amino acids. Here the CDR3 reads CASAWPGGRETQYF. The CDR3 DNA follows: TGCGCCAGCGCCTGGCCGGGGGGGAGGGAGACCCAGTACTTC.

This clone has just one count. The chain employs TRBV11-3 and TRBJ2-3; D is unclear. The CDR3 is made up of 14 amino acids. CDR1 and CDR2 from the germline V gene are SGHNT and YENEEA. V was clipped by 1 base and J by 7 bases, with 12 bases between them. The CDR3 DNA sequence: TGTGCCAGCAGCTTAGGTGGCGACTCAAATACGCAGTATTTT. It encodes CASSLGGDSNTQYF.

By sample fraction, this clone is large. The CDR3 DNA reads TGCGCCAGCAGCCAAGCCGCAGAGAGCTCCTACGAGCAGTACTTC. Amino acids: CASSQAAESSYEQYF. J is TRBJ2-7 and V is TRBV4-1; D gene unclear. The germline V gene encodes CDR1 MGHRA and CDR2 YSYEKL. The CDR3 spans 15 residues. V was trimmed by 1 base and J by 0 bases, leaving 10 bases between them.

This rearrangement joins TRBV2 to TRBJ1-2; D gene uncertain. The CDR3 runs 12 residues. Per germline, CDR1 SNHLY and CDR2 FYNNEI. Between the trimmed V and J ends, which lost 5 bases and 4 bases, there was a span of 8 bases. The CDR3 sequence: CASSLGSYGYTF. The CDR3, as DNA: TGTGCCAGCAGTCTCGGTTCCTATGGCTACACCTTC.

The chain has TRBV6-6 and TRBJ1-1, with 10 bases lining up with TRBD1. The junction had 3 bases not matched to a gene; V was cut back by 11 bases and J by 3 bases. The CDR3 has 12 amino acids. The germline V gene encodes CDR1 MNHNY and CDR2 SVGAGI (reference sequence). The DNA for the CDR3 is TGTGCCGAAGGACAGGGGGACACTGAAGCTTTCTTT. Translated, it gives CAEGQGDTEAFF.

The chain employs TRBV6-5 and TRBJ1-5; D is undetermined. V shed 8 bases and J shed 6 bases, with 14 bases lying between them. CDR3 length: 13 amino acids. Germline CDR1 and CDR2: MNHEY and SVGAGI. CDR3 sequence reads: CASGFGQAQPQHF. CDR3 nucleotide sequence: TGTGCCAGCGGCTTCGGGCAAGCTCAGCCCCAGCATTTT.

The V and J genes are TRBV6-1 and TRBJ1-2, with 7 bases identical to TRBD1. Germline V CDR1 and CDR2: MNHNS, SASEGT. The V segment lost 2 bases and the J segment 8 bases; nucleotides outside the gene matches: 5. The CDR3 extends over 13 amino acids. The CDR3 nucleotides read TGTGCCAGCAGTGAATCGACAGGGTTCGGCTACACCTTC. It specifies CASSESTGFGYTF.

The genes are TRBV14 and TRBJ1-4; D may be TRBD1 (6 bases). The germline gives CDR1 SGHDN, CDR2 FVKESK. The CDR3 totals 17 residues. Trimming left V 2 bases short and J 0 bases short, with 13 bases between. DNA of the CDR3: TGTGCCAGCAGCCAATGGCAGGGGTTAGCAACTAATGAAAAACTGTTTTTT. Amino acids: CASSQWQGLATNEKLFF.

This chain links TRBV2 with TRBJ1-2; perhaps TRBD1 as D (6 bases). Germline assignment: CDR1 SNHLY and CDR2 FYNNEI. The CDR3 sequence is 12 residues long. Trimming took off 7 bases at V and 4 bases at J, with 10 bases between the two ends. The CDR3 DNA is TGTGCCAGCAAGGGCAGGGGCTATGGCTACACCTTC. Translating gives CASKGRGYGYTF. The full variable domain, its missing parts supplied by reference TRBV2 and TRBJ1-2, is EPEVTQTPSHQVTQMGQEVILRCVPISNHLYFYWYRQILGQKVEFLVSFYNNEISEKSEIFDDQFSVERPDGSNFTLKIRSTKLEDSAMYFCASKGRGYGYTFGSGTRLTVV.

V gene TRBV7-2 combines with J gene TRBJ2-3; TRBD1 aligns across 7 bases. With V trimmed by 3 bases and J by 5 bases, 5 bases remained unmatched. The CDR3 consists of 14 residues. The germline V gene encodes CDR1 SGHTA and CDR2 FQGNSA. DNA for the CDR3: TGTGCCAGCAGCTTTGGACAGGCTAGAGATACGCAGTATTTT. Protein: CASSFGQARDTQYF.

This chain connects TRBV11-2 to TRBJ2-2, with D possibly matching TRBD2 (5 bases). Trimming left V 2 bases short and J 5 bases short, with 15 bases between. The V gene's germline CDR1 is SGHAT and CDR2 FQNNGV. The length of the CDR3 is 16 residues. CDR3 sequence (DNA): TGTGCCAGCAGCTTAAAACTAGAGGGTCGGACCGGGGAGCTGTTTTTT. It yields the protein CASSLKLEGRTGELFF.